Each of the 13 T cell receptor beta chains below was sequenced from the same sample in a study of cytomegalovirus exposure and HLA in healthy donors. A multiplex PCR was run with 60 Vbeta primers and 13 Jbeta primers. Assay: immunoSEQ multiplex PCR; the TCRdb copy retains only in-frame clones and omits some. The sample contains 93,000 or so clones, 76% of which appear only once. Sample: PBMCs. Receptor source: a woman aged 18-29 years in good health and CMV-seropositive.

As to this clone: Other DNA variants within this sample encode the same CDR3. The rearrangement joins TRBV7-2 to TRBJ1-5; D is unclear. From germline, CDR1 is SGHTA and CDR2 FQGNSA. V lost 2 bases, J lost 3 bases, and 5 bases lay in between. This CDR3 is built from 13 residues. The CDR3 bases are TGTGCCAGCAGCTTAATAGACAATCAGCCCCAGCATTTT. It specifies CASSLIDNQPQHF.

V usage is TRBV10-3 and J usage is TRBJ2-7; TRBD1 agrees at 10 bases. CDR3 length: 16 amino acids. Germline loops: CDR1 ENHRY, CDR2 SYGVKD. V lost 0 bases and J lost 6; bases outside the gene matches: 8. Here the CDR3 reads CAISESMGTGDAEQYF. As DNA, the CDR3 is TGTGCCATCAGTGAGTCGATGGGGACAGGGGATGCCGAGCAGTACTTC.

This chain uses TRBV5-4 with TRBJ1-2, with 9 bases aligning to TRBD1. The germline gives CDR1 SGHNT, CDR2 YYREEE (reference sequence). The CDR3 is 13 amino acids. V lost 7 bases and J lost 5; bases outside the gene matches: 6. The CDR3 protein is CASAPTGGYGYTF. CDR3 nucleotides: TGTGCCAGCGCCCCGACAGGGGGTTATGGCTACACCTTC.

The chain couples TRBV10-3 to TRBJ1-4; 9 bases are shared with TRBD1. Germline lookup yields CDR1 ENHRY and CDR2 SYGVKD. Trimming cost V 10 bases and J 5 bases; bases outside gene matches: 8. This CDR3 contains 14 residues. In DNA form, the CDR3 reads TGTGCCAGTTCCGACAGGGGGTTAAATGAAAAACTGTTTTTT. This encodes CASSDRGLNEKLFF.

This clone was recorded a few times. This chain joins TRBV14 and TRBJ2-4, with D possibly being TRBD2 (6 bases). Trimming pared 3 bases from V and 6 bases from J, leaving 12 bases between. Germline lookup yields CDR1 SGHDN and CDR2 FVKESK. This CDR3 comprises 14 residues. The CDR3 region has the DNA TGTGCCAGCAGCCACCCGGGAGCTCCAAACATTCAGTACTTC. Its protein product is CASSHPGAPNIQYF.

The chain joins TRBV27 to TRBJ2-1; 11 bases align to TRBD2. The CDR3 spans 18 residues. Germline CDR1 reads MNHEY; CDR2 reads SMNVEV (reference sequence). The junction had 13 bases not matched to a gene; V was cut back by 6 bases and J by 3 bases. CDR3 bases: TGTGCCAGCAGCACCACTAGTAGCGGGGGGGAAGACTACAATGAGCAGTTCTTC. It codes for CASSTTSSGGEDYNEQFF.

The chain uses TRBV27 and TRBJ1-5; 10 nucleotides agree with TRBD1. The CDR3 has 18 amino acids. The V segment lost 6 bases and the J segment 3 bases; nucleotides outside the gene matches: 14. Germline values: CDR1 MNHEY, CDR2 SMNVEV (reference sequence). The CDR3: CASRFGTGAEGPNQPQHF. The CDR3 nucleotides read TGTGCCAGCAGATTTGGGACAGGGGCCGAAGGGCCCAATCAGCCCCAGCATTTT.

By share, this clone ranks as medium-sized. The rearrangement links TRBV6-6 to TRBJ2-1; 7 bases are a match to TRBD2. Germline V gene sequence: CDR1 MNHNY, CDR2 SVGAGI (reference sequence). This CDR3 region has 14 residues. V gave up 1 base and J gave up 8 bases; unmatched junction bases: 5. CDR3: CASSYWGEGDEQFF. In DNA, the CDR3 is TGTGCCAGCAGTTACTGGGGGGAGGGCGATGAGCAGTTCTTC.

The V and J genes are TRBV7-8 and TRBJ1-5; possibly TRBD1 for D (5 bases). The V end lost 0 bases, the J end lost 11 bases, and 8 bases lay between the germline ends. CDR3 length equals 12 residues. Germline values: CDR1 SGHVS, CDR2 FQNEAQ. The CDR3 protein is CASSLAGGSQHF. The CDR3 region has the DNA TGTGCCAGCAGCTTAGCGGGGGGGTCCCAGCATTTT.

The V gene is TRBV5-1, the J gene TRBJ1-1; 9 positions agree with TRBD1. The CDR3 consists of 14 residues. The ends lost 3 bases at V and 6 bases at J; junction bases unmatched: 6. The germline gives CDR1 SGHRS, CDR2 YFSETQ. CDR3 sequence reads: CASSWDRDRAEAFF. CDR3 bases: TGCGCCAGCAGCTGGGATCGGGACAGGGCTGAAGCTTTCTTT. The whole variable domain, filled in from reference TRBV5-1 and TRBJ1-1, reads KAGVTQTPRYLIKTRGQQVTLSCSPISGHRSVSWYQQTPGQGLQFLFEYFSETQRNKGNFPGRFSGRQFSNSRSEMNVSTLELGDSALYLCASSWDRDRAEAFFGQGTRLTVV.

The sample holds one count of this clone. CDR3 protein: CASSLGLAGAHQETQYF. CDR3 sequence (DNA): TGTGCCAGCAGTTTAGGCCTAGCGGGAGCCCACCAAGAGACCCAGTACTTC. The chain couples TRBV28 to TRBJ2-5; TRBD2 matches 10 bases. This CDR3 has 17 residues. The germline CDR1 and CDR2 sequences are MDHEN and SYDVKM. The ends lost 2 bases at V and 0 bases at J; junction bases unmatched: 6.

The chain carries TRBV7-6 and TRBJ2-7, with TRBD1 as a possible D gene (6 bases). This CDR3 spans 15 amino acids. V was cut by 0 bases and J by 3 bases, with 12 bases left in between. CDR1 is SGHVS and CDR2 is FNYEAQ in the germline V gene. The CDR3 is CASSLAPQGSYEQYF. In DNA, the CDR3 is TGTGCCAGCAGCTTAGCGCCACAGGGTAGCTACGAGCAGTACTTC.

The rearrangement joins TRBV28 to TRBJ1-2; TRBD1 might be the D (6 bases). The CDR3 contains 16 residues. The V gene's germline CDR1 is MDHEN and CDR2 SYDVKM. The V and J ends lost 2 bases and 5 bases respectively, with 18 bases between them. CDR3 bases: TGTGCCAGCAGTTTAATGCAGGGGACCCGGAATTATGGCTACACCTTC. It encodes CASSLMQGTRNYGYTF.